The following is a T cell receptor (beta chain) sequence with its context. This receptor's antigen is unknown. Base qualities are not at hand, and no much larger clone is one base apart. These data originate in a study of blood T cell repertoires in COVID-19 (TCRdb year 2020). In the study overall: Collaborator samples came from the United States, Italy and Spain and covered acute and convalescent phases of COVID-19. Samples were obtained from the ongoing ImmuneRACE study (first 160 participants) and from over 1,000 subjects provided by 6 global collaborators. The prospective study material was composed of cDNA or gDNA derived from T cells, B-cell-depleted T cells, or PBMCs. The repertoires were released in a freely available public database intended as a resource for research on the immune response to SARS-CoV-2. A de-identified subject ID, COVID-19 status, age in years and sex were almost always included in the sample metadata. HLA class I and class II types, where available, came from metadata supplied by the sample provider rather than from assay-based typing. Subjects who had been exposed to COVID-19, were actively infected with it, or had recovered from it provided the deeply sampled blood TCRbeta repertoires that made up the dataset. General findings and caveats noted by the study authors: Clinical and demographic metadata were provided uncurated, with the amount varying by source and participant.

At the junction V is shortened by 7 bases and J by 4 bases, with 23 bases in between. CDR1 and CDR2, per the germline V gene (reference sequence), are GTSNPN and SVGIG. The CDR3 spans 17 residues, from the cysteine through the phenylalanine. Solely the CDR3 DNA is kept, with 51 bases framed from the first base. TCRbeta CDR3 regions were amplified from genomic DNA using the immunoSEQ Assay, a bias-controlled multiplex PCR. The authors' analysis ran thus. Within the assay, amplification of reference gene primers was used to estimate how many nucleated cells each sample contained. Sequence reads were collapsed and filtered to measure the absolute abundance of every unique TCRbeta CDR3 rearrangement. For each sample, productive Simpson clonality was calculated by taking the square root of Simpson's diversity index across productive rearrangements. TCRdb re-hosts the immuneACCESS table, in-frame sequences only. Its copies lack some clones; in the studies checked, an unresolved V gene accounts for under half of them, and the cause for the rest is not known. Clonal size and the V and J genes are those of that table, whereas D and trimming came from the DNA. The sample table holds around 310,000 clones, of which approximately 90% were seen once. The ten most abundant clones make up roughly 4% of the sample.

Collaborating institutions collected whole blood in K2EDTA tubes following their own protocols. Collaborator samples were shipped for TCRbeta analysis as frozen whole blood, isolated PBMCs, or DNA extracted from either sample type. Recombination joined TRBV30 with TRBJ1-6; the D gene is perhaps TRBD1, from 6 matching bases. The sequencing sample was made of peripheral blood. The receptor's source is a woman in her fifties or sixties with active or convalescent COVID-19. The DNA reads as follows: TGTGCCTTAATCACAGGGAAAGTAGGCGGATATAATTCACCCCTCCACTTT. It encodes CALITGKVGGYNSPLHF.